The 31 T cell receptor beta chains reported below all come from one sample, sequenced in a study of T-cell memory formation after mild COVID-19. In TCRdb, the 5' RACE reads were re-called with MiXCR into one record per CDR3 protein. The table has 200,000 to 250,000 distinct CDR3 sequences, over 15% seen once. Source material: PBMCs or a T cell subset sorted from them (not recorded which). Receptors originate from a man younger than 35 who had mild COVID-19 (a few samples of this study predate the infection). Cell type and time point are not known.

In its sample, this clonotype was seen a few times. J is TRBJ1-4 and V is TRBV10-3; D not certain. V lost 4 bases, J lost 5 bases, and 5 bases lay in between. Looked up from germline, CDR1 is ENHRY and CDR2 is SYGVKD. The CDR3 is 12 residues long. CDR3 sequence (DNA): TGTGCCATCAGTGGGCTAAATGAAAAACTGTTTTTT. Translated, it gives CAISGLNEKLFF.

The rearrangement links TRBV5-6 to TRBJ2-7, with a weak D call TRBD1 (6 bases). CDR3 size: 13 residues. From germline, CDR1 is SGHDT and CDR2 YYEEEE. V was shortened by 1 base and J by 6 bases, with 11 bases between the two germline ends. CDR3 amino acids: CASSLNRESEQYF. CDR3 in DNA: TGTGCCAGCAGCTTGAACAGGGAATCCGAGCAGTACTTC.

This sequence joins TRBV29-1 and TRBJ1-4, with 10 positions matching TRBD1. Unmatched junction bases numbered 2, after V lost 4 bases and J lost 0 bases. The length of the CDR3 is 15 residues. CDR1 and CDR2 (germline): SQVTM, ANQGSEA. The CDR3, as DNA: TGCAGCGTTGGGGGACAGGGGTCAACTAATGAAAAACTGTTTTTT. It is translated as CSVGGQGSTNEKLFF.

The V call is TRBV5-1, the J call TRBJ1-1; no definite D call. The CDR3 sequence is 14 residues long. Between the trimmed V and J ends, which lost 3 bases and 1 base, there was a span of 10 bases. CDR1 is SGHRS, CDR2 YFSETQ, per germline. The CDR3 DNA reads as TGCGCCAGCAGCTCTCGGCCGAAGAACACTGAAGCTTTCTTT. This gives the protein CASSSRPKNTEAFF.

In this sample, this clonotype turned up a few times. V usage is TRBV15 and J usage is TRBJ2-5; D gene unclear. Germline V CDR1 and CDR2: LNHNV, YYDKDF (reference sequence). Deletions cut 0 bases from V and 4 bases from J, with 6 bases between. The CDR3 totals 13 residues. CDR3 amino acids: CATSRDLGETQYF. The CDR3 DNA reads TGTGCCACCAGCAGAGATCTCGGAGAGACCCAGTACTTC. Complete variable domain (other parts from reference TRBV15 and TRBJ2-5): DAMVIQNPRYQVTQFGKPVTLSCSQTLNHNVMYWYQQKSSQAPKLLFHYYDKDFNNEADTPDNFQSRRPNTSFCFLDIRSPGLGDTAMYLCATSRDLGETQYFGPGTRLLVL.

In its sample, this clonotype was seen a few times. The chain is built from TRBV5-1 and TRBJ1-2; D is unclear. CDR1 SGHRS and CDR2 YFSETQ come from the germline V gene. V gave up 3 bases and J gave up 2 bases, with 8 bases separating them. This CDR3 has 13 amino acids. As DNA, the CDR3 is TGCGCCAGCAGCTCTCTTCAGAACTATGGCTACACCTTC. The encoded protein is CASSSLQNYGYTF.

This chain joins TRBV2 and TRBJ1-6; no definite D call. This CDR3 is 15 amino acids long. V lost 3 bases and J lost 3, with 9 bases in between. Germline-derived CDR1 and CDR2 are SNHLY and FYNNEI. The CDR3 reads CASSDPRLYNSPLHF. CDR3 nucleotides: TGTGCCAGCAGTGATCCGCGCCTCTATAATTCACCCCTCCACTTT.

This clonotype was recorded at least ten times. The rearrangement uses TRBV6-5 and TRBJ1-2; D is possibly TRBD1 (5 bases). Germline CDR1 reads MNHEY; CDR2 reads SVGAGI. The CDR3 sequence is 13 residues long. V lost 6 bases and J 7 bases, leaving 15 bases between the germline ends. The CDR3 region is CASSPGKDTGYTF. CDR3 coding DNA: TGTGCCAGCAGCCCTGGGAAGGACACTGGCTACACCTTC.

This clonotype has just a few counts. This rearrangement joins TRBV12-3 or TRBV12-4 to TRBJ1-3; 8 bases line up with TRBD1. The CDR3 is made up of 15 amino acids. J lost 4 bases, V lost 6 bases, and 8 bases had no gene match. This CDR3 reads CASSRTTGVGNTIYF. The CDR3 DNA is TGTGCCAGCAGCCGTACGACAGGGGTGGGAAACACCATATATTTT.

This clonotype has just a few counts. The chain links TRBV3-1 to TRBJ2-1; 10 bases match TRBD1. V gave up 3 bases and J gave up 8 bases; unmatched junction bases: 4. CDR1 and CDR2 (germline): LGHDT, YNNKEL (reference sequence). The CDR3 contains 14 residues. The chain's CDR3 is CASSQLGQGDEQFF. The CDR3 DNA sequence: TGTGCCAGCAGCCAGTTAGGACAGGGGGATGAGCAGTTCTTC.

The rearrangement uses TRBV9 and TRBJ1-5; D is undetermined. V dropped 0 bases and J dropped 3 bases, with 10 bases sitting between them. The length of the CDR3 is 15 residues. Germline-derived CDR1 and CDR2 are SGDLS and YYNGEE. Here the CDR3 reads CASSVGGSYNQPQHF. CDR3 in DNA: TGTGCCAGCAGCGTAGGAGGGTCTTACAATCAGCCCCAGCATTTT.

This clonotype showed up just a few times. V usage is TRBV5-4 and J usage is TRBJ2-5; 13 bases fit TRBD2. The CDR3 has 15 residues. Germline values: CDR1 SGHNT, CDR2 YYREEE (reference sequence). J gave up 5 bases and V 4 bases, and 5 bases lay outside the gene matches. CDR3 amino acids: CASSQLAGGTETQYF. The DNA of the CDR3 is TGTGCCAGCAGCCAACTAGCGGGGGGGACCGAGACCCAGTACTTC.

In this sample, this clonotype turned up a few times. V gene TRBV4-2 combines with J gene TRBJ2-2, with D tentatively TRBD1 or TRBD2 (5 bases each). Trimming cost V 4 bases and J 4 bases, with 13 bases left between them. This CDR3 is 15 amino acids long. Germline assignment: CDR1 LGHNA and CDR2 YNFKEQ. The CDR3 region is CASSPLERGTGELFF. In DNA, the CDR3 is TGTGCCAGCAGCCCTCTAGAGAGGGGCACCGGGGAGCTGTTTTTT.

J is TRBJ1-4 and V is TRBV20-1; TRBD1 matches at 10 bases. This CDR3 is 14 amino acids long. The germline V gene encodes CDR1 DFQATT and CDR2 SNEGSKA (reference sequence). J gave up 6 bases and V 4 bases, and 5 bases lay outside the gene matches. CDR3 nucleotide sequence: TGCAGTGCTAACCCCGGGACAGGGGATGAAAAACTGTTTTTT. Its translation: CSANPGTGDEKLFF.

This clonotype showed up just a few times. The chain recombines TRBV6-2 or TRBV6-3 with TRBJ2-5; a weak D match, TRBD2 (6 bases). This CDR3 has 15 residues. Trimming stripped 2 bases from V and 4 bases from J, with 14 bases between. In germline, CDR1 is MNHEY, CDR2 SVGEGT. This CDR3 reads CASSYRFGSGETQYF. CDR3 bases: TGTGCCAGCAGTTACAGGTTCGGTAGCGGAGAGACCCAGTACTTC.

The chain has TRBV20-1 and TRBJ2-3; no clear D gene. Trimming took 3 bases from V and 1 from J, leaving 8 bases between them. This CDR3 contains 13 residues. CDR1 DFQATT and CDR2 SNEGSKA come from the germline V gene (reference sequence). The chain's CDR3 is CSASVTGTDTQYF. The CDR3 coding sequence is TGCAGTGCTAGCGTAACGGGCACAGATACGCAGTATTTT.

This clonotype has a handful of counts. The junction departs from germline at one end; a sequencing error may be responsible. CDR3 coding DNA: TGTGCCAGCAGCCGCCCTCTGGGTCGGGCCAATTTT. This translates into CASSRPLGRANF. The chain recombines TRBV3-1 with TRBJ2-3; D is unclear. Germline CDR1 LGHDT, CDR2 YNNKEL (reference sequence). CDR3 size: 12 residues.

The rearrangement uses TRBV2 and TRBJ2-3; 13 bases line up with TRBD2. J was trimmed by 4 bases and V by 4 bases; bases with no gene match: 5. Germline CDR1 SNHLY, CDR2 FYNNEI. This CDR3 region has 16 residues. The CDR3 DNA follows: TGTGCCAGCAGTGGACTACTAGCGGGGGGGCCAGATACGCAGTATTTT. This translates into CASSGLLAGGPDTQYF.

The chain joins TRBV4-3 to TRBJ1-4; TRBD1 might be the D (6 bases). The CDR3 runs 16 residues. V was clipped by 3 bases and J by 3 bases, with 14 bases between them. CDR1 is LGHNA, CDR2 YSLEER, per germline. In DNA, the CDR3 is TGCGCCAGCAGCCAGAGACCGGGACATGCTAATGAAAAACTGTTTTTT. It encodes CASSQRPGHANEKLFF.

In this sample, this clonotype turned up once. The V gene is TRBV20-1, the J gene TRBJ2-3; tentatively, D is TRBD2 (6 bases). Trimming pared 3 bases from V and 0 bases from J, leaving 13 bases between. From germline, CDR1 is DFQATT and CDR2 SNEGSKA (reference sequence). The CDR3 is 15 residues long. CDR3 DNA sequence: TGCAGTGCTAGGTATGCGGGGAGCAGCACAGATACGCAGTATTTT. It is translated as CSARYAGSSTDTQYF.

Many counts were recorded for this clonotype. V gene TRBV7-2 combines with J gene TRBJ2-7; D gene uncertain. CDR3 length: 13 amino acids. Germline V gene sequence: CDR1 SGHTA, CDR2 FQGNSA. The V end was cut by 3 bases, the J end by 0 bases, with 6 bases between. In DNA form, the CDR3 reads TGTGCCAGCAGCTTCGCAGGCTCCTACGAGCAGTACTTC. Translated, it gives CASSFAGSYEQYF.

This sequence joins TRBV18 and TRBJ2-2, with unresolved D. Germline values: CDR1 KGHSH, CDR2 LQKENI. This CDR3 comprises 13 residues. V lost 2 bases, J lost 6 bases, and 7 bases lay in between. Here the CDR3 DNA reads TGTGCCAGCTCACCATCCATGTCCGGGGAGCTGTTTTTT. Translated, it gives CASSPSMSGELFF.

This clonotype was seen a handful of times. The V and J genes are TRBV4-3 and TRBJ1-1; no firm D call. V dropped 2 bases and J dropped 5 bases, with 15 bases sitting between them. Germline assignment: CDR1 LGHNA and CDR2 YSLEER. The CDR3 sequence is 15 residues long. The CDR3 region is CASSQFSRGGTEAFF. For the CDR3, the DNA is TGCGCCAGCAGCCAATTCTCCCGGGGAGGAACTGAAGCTTTCTTT.

This clonotype appeared a few times. V usage is TRBV28 and J usage is TRBJ2-7; D might be TRBD2 (6 bases). The CDR3 contains 11 residues. V was clipped by 8 bases and J by 3 bases, with 8 bases between them. Germline lookup yields CDR1 MDHEN and CDR2 SYDVKM. The CDR3 region has the DNA TGTGCCAGCCGGGAGAACTACGAGCAGTACTTC. It specifies CASRENYEQYF.

This clonotype was observed many times. The gene calls are TRBV28 and TRBJ1-5; TRBD1 agrees at 10 bases. J gave up 5 bases and V 4 bases, and 8 bases lay outside the gene matches. Germline V gene lookup returns CDR1 MDHEN and CDR2 SYDVKM. The CDR3 spans 16 residues. The CDR3 loop reads CASSSSGTGDYQPQHF. CDR3 sequence (DNA): TGTGCCAGCAGTTCCTCCGGGACAGGGGATTATCAGCCCCAGCATTTT.

The chain is built from TRBV20-1 and TRBJ1-1; the match to TRBD1 covers 7 bases. This CDR3 region has 13 residues. CDR1 is DFQATT and CDR2 is SNEGSKA in the germline V gene (reference sequence). Unmatched junction bases numbered 9, after V lost 6 bases and J lost 5 bases. CDR3 in DNA: TGCAGTGCGAATGACAGGGTGCGGACTGAAGCTTTCTTT. It codes for CSANDRVRTEAFF.

This clonotype has only a few counts. The chain combines TRBV5-1 with TRBJ1-2, with D possibly TRBD1 on 5 matching bases. Germline V gene sequence: CDR1 SGHRS, CDR2 YFSETQ. V shed 0 bases and J shed 9 bases, with 15 bases lying between them. This CDR3 has 14 amino acids. The CDR3 loop reads CASSLAMGEVSYTF. The CDR3, as DNA: TGCGCCAGCAGCTTGGCCATGGGGGAAGTGAGCTACACCTTC.

This clonotype was seen more than once but under ten times. The chain uses TRBV6-2 or TRBV6-3 and TRBJ2-3; no clear D gene. CDR1 and CDR2 from the germline V gene are MNHEY and SVGEGT. The CDR3 covers 15 residues. Trimming cost V 5 bases and J 1 base, with 13 bases left between them. The CDR3: CASSEGEFGTDTQYF. The CDR3 DNA follows: TGTGCCAGCAGTGAAGGCGAGTTCGGCACAGATACGCAGTATTTT.

This clonotype was picked up a small number of times. The chain couples TRBV18 to TRBJ1-1; D gene ambiguous. Germline CDR1 reads KGHSH; CDR2 reads LQKENI. The CDR3 loop spans 14 amino acids. V was clipped by 3 bases and J by 3 bases, with 11 bases between them. For the CDR3, the DNA is TGTGCCAGCTCACCGACTGAATTATACACTGAAGCTTTCTTT. Its translation: CASSPTELYTEAFF.

This clonotype came up a few times. V gene TRBV20-1 combines with J gene TRBJ2-6; D not resolved. Germline assignment: CDR1 DFQATT and CDR2 SNEGSKA (reference sequence). The CDR3 consists of 14 residues. Trimming took 4 bases from V and 0 from J, leaving 7 bases between them. The CDR3 here is CSANEVSGANVLTF. CDR3 DNA sequence: TGCAGTGCTAATGAGGTCTCTGGGGCCAACGTCCTGACTTTC.

The rearrangement links TRBV20-1 to TRBJ1-6; D remains ambiguous. The CDR3 contains 13 residues. V was shortened by 5 bases and J by 3 bases, with 8 bases between the two germline ends. Germline V gene data show CDR1 as DFQATT and CDR2 as SNEGSKA (reference sequence). CDR3 in DNA: TGCAGTGCTCCGCAGCTCTATAATTCACCCCTCCACTTT. Its translation: CSAPQLYNSPLHF.